This T cell receptor beta chain was recovered during a study of a mutant IDH1 vaccine in newly diagnosed glioma (dated by TCRdb to 2020 to 2023). Some background on the complete study: Vaccination began 4-6 weeks after radiotherapy alone, or alongside temozolomide cycles in the chemotherapy-containing groups. The week-35 safety follow-up was designated visit V12, and the week-47 end of study was designated visit V13. Longitudinal TCRB deep sequencing was done for 25 treated patients, wherever samples were available for exploratory analyses. Peripheral blood samples were drawn at six visits, namely V03 (baseline), V05, V07, V10, V12 and V13. Prior to enrollment, patients had been given standard therapy consisting of radiotherapy alone, temozolomide alone, or radiochemotherapy with temozolomide, with the combination given to most patients. Of the 32 patients who were treated, 62.5% were male and around 40% were female, and the mean age was roughly 40 years.

Taken with the paper, the label for time point translates to: week 47, end of study. A 20-mer mutant IDH1 peptide at 300 micrograms in Montanide made up each vaccine dose, which was injected subcutaneously together with topical imiquimod. Patients received eight vaccinations in weeks 1, 3, 5, 7, 11, 15, 19 and 23, corresponding to visits V03 through V10. All donors had newly diagnosed IDH1-mutant astrocytomas of WHO grade 3 or 4 that showed loss of nuclear ATRX. The samples were drawn from NOA16, a multicentre, single-arm, open-label phase I trial in Germany that tested a mutant IDH1 peptide vaccine in humans for the first time. Genomic DNA for TCRB sequencing was extracted from EDTA blood using the DNeasy Blood and Tissue Kit. Study-level results and caveats: Immune responses induced by the vaccine were seen in more than 85% of patients across multiple MHC alleles. Availability determined which PBMC samples were chosen for TCRB deep sequencing. Pseudoprogression appeared unrelated to alterations in the top peripheral T cell clonotypes detected by TCRB sequencing. According to the authors, sample limitations meant that analyses of patient blood samples could not be reproduced.

As concerns this clone: The antigen it recognizes is unknown. Qualities for individual bases were not recorded, and no much larger clone is one base off.

The protocol used for the library was the immunoSEQ multiplex PCR assay. The hsTCRB Kit was used according to the manufacturer's protocol to amplify rearranged TCR beta chain sequences. TCRB libraries were sequenced on an Illumina MiSeq. Regarding the original processing steps: The proprietary platform of the kit vendor was used for demultiplexing, trimming and gene mapping. TCRdb's version of the immuneACCESS table is confined to in-frame rearrangements and falls short of the full clone set. An unresolved V gene accounts for under half of the shortfall where checked; the remainder is of unknown origin. That table supplies the V and J calls and clone size; D and trimming were determined from the DNA. This sample gives around 100,000 clones in total; roughly nine tenths of them show up just once. The ten largest account for 0.6% to 0.95% of the sample. V is pared back by 6 bases and J by 2 bases, with 14 bases lying between the germline termini. CDR1 MNHNY and CDR2 SVGAGI were looked up in the germline V gene (reference sequence). The CDR3 covers 14 residues, taking in both the cysteine and the phenylalanine. Only CDR3 DNA is held: 42 bases, read in frame from base 1.

The receptor comes from a woman aged 45-60 years with glioma. Sample: PBMCs, taken from a glioma patient whose treatment included an IDH1 peptide vaccine. The chain couples TRBV6-6 to TRBJ2-7, and the D gene may be TRBD2, 5 bases matching. The nucleotide sequence reads as follows: TGTGCCAGCAGCTCCTTTAGCGTCCCCTACGAGCAGTACTTC. Translated, it gives CASSSFSVPYEQYF.